This T cell receptor beta chain was found in a study of T cell changes during pregnancy in multiple sclerosis. Profiled with immunoSEQ multiplex PCR; TCRdb holds only in-frame clones, not every one. The sample has about 75,000 clones, around 92% seen once. This clone occurred a few times. V dropped 7 bases and J dropped 2 bases, with 9 bases sitting between them. This CDR3 contains 13 residues. Germline CDR1 is SQVTM and CDR2 is ANQGSEA. V and J are TRBV29-1 and TRBJ2-6; weak D call: TRBD2 (6 bases). The receptor's source is a female donor in good health, enrolled as a control in a pregnancy study. The specimen was peripheral blood, collected in the first trimester of pregnancy. Here the CDR3 reads CSAAGTGANVLTF. CDR3 DNA: TGCAGCGCGGCGGGGACTGGGGCCAACGTCCTGACTTTC.